The clone carrying this TCR beta chain was seen at least ten times. Its antigen remains unidentified. Read coverage stops 3 residues before the CDR3 terminus; the germline J gene supplies the remainder. The table came from immunoSEQ multiplex PCR; TCRdb's copy has only in-frame clones and leaves some out. The repertoire consists of approximately 57,000 clones, none detected only once. The CDR3 has 14 residues. V gave up 0 bases and J gave up 2 bases, with 7 bases separating them. Germline V CDR1 and CDR2: SQVTM, ANQGSEA. The source of the sample is a study of T cell clonality in common variable immunodeficiency. Study observations and caveats: What drives increased CVID clonality needs T cell subpopulation sequencing. CVID subjects showed higher TCRbeta clonality than healthy controls.

The clonotype was recovered from a person aged 18-69 years in good health. This rearrangement joins TRBV29-1 to TRBJ2-2; maybe TRBD1 (5 bases). The sequencing input was peripheral blood mononuclear cells. The covered CDR3 bases are TGCAGCGTTGAAGAAGGGGCAAACACCGGGGAG. This codes for CSVEEGANTGE. In full, the CDR3 reads CSVEEGANTGELFF.